The 32 T cell receptor beta chains given below trace back to one sample, sequenced in a study of CD8+ T cells in alopecia areata. Extracted from the samples, RNA was reverse transcribed into cDNA to serve as the sequencing template. TCRdb's table, derived via immunoSEQ multiplex PCR, lists solely in-frame clones and lacks some. This table has 15,000 to 20,000 clones, 59% appearing once. Noted treatment: oral pan-JAK inhibitor, 5-10 mg twice daily. It was from alopecia areata patients that lesional scalp punch biopsies and peripheral blood were collected. The sequencing used skin, collected at week 4, from a patient treated with tofacitinib. All receptors come from a human donor with alopecia areata.

This chain joins TRBV6-1 and TRBJ1-2, with TRBD1 identical over 7 bases. Germline V lookup: CDR1 MNHNS, CDR2 SASEGT. V lost 0 bases to trimming and J lost 4 bases; unmatched junction nucleotides: 5. This CDR3 comprises 15 residues. The CDR3 loop is CASSEARDSSYGYTF. Here the CDR3 DNA reads TGTGCCAGCAGTGAAGCGCGGGACAGCAGCTATGGCTACACCTTC.

The chain links TRBV19 to TRBJ1-5; D is possibly TRBD1 (5 bases). This CDR3 is built from 21 residues. Trimming took 5 bases from V and 2 from J, leaving 31 bases between them. CDR1 is LNHDA, CDR2 SQIVND, per germline (reference sequence). The CDR3 protein is CASSFRDVWFRGESGNQPQHF. The CDR3 bases are TGTGCCAGTAGTTTCCGGGACGTTTGGTTCCGGGGCGAGTCTGGCAATCAGCCCCAGCATTTT.

The CDR3 DNA reads as TGCGCCAGCAGCTTGTATCTCAGGGTAGATACGCAGTATTTT. As protein: CASSLYLRVDTQYF. The rearrangement joins TRBV5-1 to TRBJ2-3; D is possibly TRBD1 (5 bases). Germline assignment: CDR1 SGHRS and CDR2 YFSETQ. The ends were cut back, 1 base at V and 5 bases at J, with 11 bases in the middle. The CDR3 has 14 residues.

This clone was seen only a few times. Here the CDR3 reads CASATGTGSYNEQFF. The CDR3 nucleotides read TGTGCCAGCGCAACCGGGACAGGGTCTTACAATGAGCAGTTCTTC. V gene TRBV5-7 combines with J gene TRBJ2-1; 9 nucleotides line up with TRBD1. TRBV5-7 is treated as an ORF (open reading frame) with a function not yet certain. The CDR3 has 15 amino acids. Losses at the gene ends were 7 bases for V and 4 bases for J; bases not matched to a gene: 9.

The chain recombines TRBV5-1 with TRBJ2-5, with D possibly TRBD1 on 7 matching bases. The CDR3 runs to 12 residues. The ends were cut back, 4 bases at V and 4 bases at J, with 8 bases in the middle. Germline CDR1 reads SGHRS; CDR2 reads YFSETQ. CDR3 loop: CASSQGGETQYF. For the CDR3, the DNA is TGCGCCAGCAGCCAGGGGGGAGAGACCCAGTACTTC.

This chain joins TRBV5-1 and TRBJ2-2; D possibly uses TRBD1 or TRBD2 (5 bases each). V lost 1 base and J 3 bases, leaving 7 bases between the germline ends. The CDR3 length is 14 residues. CDR1 and CDR2 (germline): SGHRS, YFSETQ. CDR3 sequence reads: CASSLMGDTGELFF. CDR3 bases: TGCGCCAGCAGCTTGATGGGGGACACCGGGGAGCTGTTTTTT.

Of note for this clone: At one end, the junction sequence differs from germline, possibly due to a read error. For the CDR3, the DNA is TGTGCCAGCAGTTACCCAACTAGCGGGGGCCGGGCAGATACGCAGTATTTT. Amino acids: CASSYPTSGGRADTQYF. V gene TRBV10-3 combines with J gene TRBJ2-3; 11 nucleotides line up with TRBD2. This CDR3 region has 17 residues. The germline V gene has CDR1 ENHRY and CDR2 SYGVKD.

This clone was counted once. The V call is TRBV6-5, the J call TRBJ2-2; maybe TRBD2 (6 bases). This CDR3 contains 15 residues. V lost 6 bases, J lost 4 bases, and 15 bases lay in between. Looked up from germline, CDR1 is MNHEY and CDR2 is SVGAGI. CDR3 residues: CASRTTGVITGELFF. CDR3 DNA sequence: TGTGCCAGCAGAACAACGGGGGTTATCACCGGGGAGCTGTTTTTT.

As concerns this clone: One end of the junction does not line up with germline, which may come from a read error. V and J are TRBV7-7 and TRBJ2-3; D perhaps matches TRBD2 (5 bases). The CDR3 spans 20 residues. The germline CDR1 and CDR2 sequences are SSHAT and FNYEAQ (reference sequence). DNA for the CDR3: TGTGCTAGCAGCCCTTACCCCGACTATAGGTGGCCCCCGAATGAAGATACGCAGTATTTT. It translates to CASSPYPDYRWPPNEDTQYF. The whole variable domain, remainder taken from reference TRBV7-7 and TRBJ2-3, is GAGVSQSPRYKVTKRGQDVTLRCDPISSHATLYWYQQALGQGPEFLTYFNYEAQPDKSGLPSDRFSAERPEGSISTLTIQRTEQRDSAMYRCASSPYPDYRWPPNEDTQYFGPGTRLTVL.

This chain joins TRBV15 and TRBJ2-3; D uncertain. The CDR3 length is 14 residues. Trimming shortened V by 0 bases and J by 2 bases, and 6 bases separated the two germline ends. Germline lookup yields CDR1 LNHNV and CDR2 YYDKDF (reference sequence). The DNA of the CDR3 is TGTGCCACCAGCAGAGACCCCCCCACAGATACGCAGTATTTT. This gives the protein CATSRDPPTDTQYF. Together with reference TRBV15 and TRBJ2-3, the CDR3 gives the full variable domain: DAMVIQNPRYQVTQFGKPVTLSCSQTLNHNVMYWYQQKSSQAPKLLFHYYDKDFNNEADTPDNFQSRRPNTSFCFLDIRSPGLGDTAMYLCATSRDPPTDTQYFGPGTRLTVL.

The CDR3 spells CASSLDGTGGTEAFF. CDR3 bases: TGTGCCAGCAGCTTAGACGGGACAGGGGGCACTGAAGCTTTCTTT. This chain links TRBV11-3 with TRBJ1-1; 11 bases map to TRBD1. Germline V gives CDR1 SGHNT, CDR2 YENEEA. Trimming cost V 0 bases and J 4 bases; bases outside gene matches: 1. The CDR3 has 15 amino acids.

The V call is TRBV6-1, the J call TRBJ1-6; tentative D call: TRBD1 (6 bases). V was clipped by 8 bases and J by 7 bases, with 15 bases between them. Looked up from germline, CDR1 is MNHNS and CDR2 is SASEGT. The CDR3 runs 14 residues. The CDR3 sequence: CASGPSGGNSPLHF. In DNA form, the CDR3 reads TGTGCCAGCGGGCCTTCGGGGGGCAATTCACCCCTCCACTTT.

The rearrangement links TRBV28 to TRBJ1-1; 7 nucleotides line up with TRBD1. The trim removed 5 bases at V and 2 bases at J, leaving 5 bases unmatched. Germline V gives CDR1 MDHEN, CDR2 SYDVKM. The CDR3 totals 14 residues. The chain's CDR3 is CASSVGQHNTEAFF. The CDR3 coding sequence is TGTGCCAGCAGTGTGGGACAGCATAACACTGAAGCTTTCTTT.

This clone was counted between two and nine times. The chain is built from TRBV10-3 and TRBJ2-5; tentative D call: TRBD1 (7 bases). CDR3 length equals 15 residues. Germline lookup yields CDR1 ENHRY and CDR2 SYGVKD. V was cut by 4 bases and J by 6 bases, with 18 bases left in between. Here the CDR3 DNA reads TGTGCCATCAGTGGGACAGAGGGGGCGGGGAAGACCCAGTACTTC. This encodes CAISGTEGAGKTQYF.

This sequence joins TRBV19 and TRBJ2-5, with TRBD1 identical over 7 bases. Germline CDR1 LNHDA, CDR2 SQIVND (reference sequence). The CDR3 contains 15 residues. V lost 3 bases to trimming and J lost 5 bases; unmatched junction nucleotides: 9. The CDR3 is CASSIETGLRETQYF. CDR3 coding DNA: TGTGCCAGTAGTATTGAGACAGGGTTAAGGGAGACCCAGTACTTC. The variable domain in full, completed from reference TRBV19 and TRBJ2-5, reads DGGITQSPKYLFRKEGQNVTLSCEQNLNHDAMYWYRQDPGQGLRLIYYSQIVNDFQKGDIAEGYSVSREKKESFPLTVTSAQKNPTAFYLCASSIETGLRETQYFGPGTRLLVL.

CDR3: CASSLGGFGEGIQETQYF. The CDR3 DNA follows: TGTGCCAGCAGTTTGGGGGGATTCGGGGAAGGGATCCAAGAGACCCAGTACTTC. This chain uses TRBV28 with TRBJ2-5; possible D gene TRBD2, 6 bases. The CDR3 runs 18 residues. Trimming took off 3 bases at V and 1 base at J, with 21 bases between the two ends. Germline loops: CDR1 MDHEN, CDR2 SYDVKM.

The gene calls are TRBV4-2 and TRBJ1-1; D perhaps matches TRBD1 (6 bases). This CDR3 has 15 residues. Per the germline V gene, CDR1 is LGHNA and CDR2 is YNFKEQ. V lost 4 bases and J 3 bases, leaving 15 bases between the germline ends. The CDR3 DNA follows: TGTGCCAGCAGCCGGGGGCCTCTAAGGGACACTGAAGCTTTCTTT. This encodes CASSRGPLRDTEAFF.

V gene TRBV28 combines with J gene TRBJ2-3, with a weak D call TRBD2 (6 bases). Trimming removed 4 bases from V and 0 bases from J, with 11 bases in between. The CDR3 spans 15 residues. Germline lookup yields CDR1 MDHEN and CDR2 SYDVKM. The chain's CDR3 is CASSSGDLSTDTQYF. CDR3 bases: TGTGCCAGCAGTTCGGGGGATCTTAGCACAGATACGCAGTATTTT.

This sequence joins TRBV30 and TRBJ2-2; TRBD2 aligns across 7 bases. This CDR3 has 13 amino acids. The J segment lost 4 bases and the V segment lost 4 bases, leaving 3 bases of the junction unmatched. Germline V gene data show CDR1 as GTSNPN and CDR2 as SVGIG (reference sequence). CDR3 bases: TGTGCCTGGAACAGCGGGGTCACCGGGGAGCTGTTTTTT. Translation: CAWNSGVTGELFF.

This clone is classed as medium-sized (0.01 to 0.1%). The J gene is TRBJ1-5, the V gene TRBV27; D is ambiguous. The V gene lost 0 bases and the J gene lost 4 bases, with 10 bases spanning the gap. Per the germline V gene, CDR1 is MNHEY and CDR2 is SMNVEV (reference sequence). The CDR3 contains 15 residues. CDR3 sequence (DNA): TGTGCCAGCAGTTTATCAGCTGGGTGGAATCAGCCCCAGCATTTT. Encoded protein: CASSLSAGWNQPQHF.

A single count supports this clone. CDR3 residues: CASSLEGRAGGPREQFF. DNA for the CDR3: TGTGCCAGCAGCTTAGAAGGGAGAGCGGGGGGGCCTAGGGAGCAGTTCTTC. The chain combines TRBV11-3 with TRBJ2-1; TRBD2 matches 10 bases. Germline CDR1 and CDR2: SGHNT and YENEEA. The CDR3 extends over 17 amino acids. V dropped 0 bases and J dropped 10; count of bases not matched to a gene: 12.

The V gene is TRBV5-6, the J gene TRBJ2-3; 7 nucleotides line up with TRBD2. V trimming: 7 bases; J trimming: 5 bases; junction bases outside the gene matches: 7. CDR3 size: 13 residues. Germline CDR1 is SGHDT and CDR2 is YYEEEE. The CDR3 is CASLTSLRDTQYF. CDR3 coding DNA: TGTGCCAGCCTGACTAGCTTGCGAGATACGCAGTATTTT.

This clone has more than one count but fewer than ten. V is TRBV6-5 and J is TRBJ1-2; a possible D gene is TRBD1 (5 bases). Germline lookup yields CDR1 MNHEY and CDR2 SVGAGI. The CDR3 extends over 12 amino acids. V lost 6 bases to trimming and J lost 3 bases, with 8 bases between them. In DNA, the CDR3 is TGTGCCAGCAGGACAGCGGACTATGGCTACACCTTC. It translates to CASRTADYGYTF.

In this sample, this clone turned up a few times. The junction departs from the called germline gene at one end, perhaps through a read error. This chain links TRBV5-5 with TRBJ1-5, with 9 bases lining up with TRBD1. CDR1 SGHKS and CDR2 YYEKEE come from the germline V gene (reference sequence). This CDR3 has 15 residues. The CDR3, as DNA: TGCGCCAGCAGCCACACTACAGGGGGCGGTCAGCCCCAGCATTTT. Its translation: CASSHTTGGGQPQHF.

The rearrangement uses TRBV7-6 and TRBJ2-5; no clear D gene. This CDR3 region has 15 residues. Germline values: CDR1 SGHVS, CDR2 FNYEAQ. Between the trimmed V and J ends, which lost 3 bases and 8 bases, there was a span of 19 bases. CDR3 loop: CASSLATRAQGTQYF. The CDR3, as DNA: TGTGCCAGCAGCTTGGCTACTCGGGCCCAAGGAACCCAGTACTTC.

V and J are TRBV7-2 and TRBJ1-2, with D unresolved. Germline V gene data show CDR1 as SGHTA and CDR2 as FQGNSA. V lost 2 bases to trimming and J lost 4 bases, with 14 bases between them. The CDR3 loop spans 15 amino acids. The CDR3 is CASSLRFEKRYGYTF. The CDR3 DNA sequence: TGTGCCAGCAGCTTAAGGTTCGAAAAGCGCTATGGCTACACCTTC.

This clone was seen a few times. This sequence joins TRBV14 and TRBJ1-1; 7 positions match TRBD1. Looked up from germline, CDR1 is SGHDN and CDR2 is FVKESK. The CDR3 contains 18 residues. V gave up 0 bases and J gave up 5 bases; unmatched junction bases: 15. The CDR3 is CASSQDPLTEGAITEAFF. The CDR3 bases are TGTGCCAGCAGCCAAGACCCCCTAACGGAGGGGGCGATAACTGAAGCTTTCTTT.

Written as DNA, the CDR3 is TGTGCCAGCAGCGGGGGACAGCCAGATCAGCCCCAGCATTTT. It translates to CASSGGQPDQPQHF. This chain links TRBV6-5 with TRBJ1-5, with 7 bases lining up with TRBD1. The germline V gene has CDR1 MNHEY and CDR2 SVGAGI. Trimming took 6 bases from V and 5 from J; bases not matched to a gene: 7. The CDR3 extends over 14 amino acids.

This chain uses TRBV2 with TRBJ1-4; TRBD1 aligns across 7 bases. The CDR3 sequence is 17 residues long. The junction had 15 bases not matched to a gene; V was cut back by 7 bases and J by 4 bases. The germline V gene has CDR1 SNHLY and CDR2 FYNNEI. CDR3 sequence (DNA): TGTGCCAGCACCAGTGGGAAAGGGACAGCGTTTAATGAAAAACTGTTTTTT. Protein: CASTSGKGTAFNEKLFF.

This clone occurred a few times. V and J are TRBV2 and TRBJ1-1; D gene ambiguous. Per germline, CDR1 SNHLY and CDR2 FYNNEI. Between the trimmed V and J ends, which lost 6 bases and 1 base, there was a span of 9 bases. The CDR3 is made up of 13 amino acids. For the CDR3, the DNA is TGTGCCAGCAGGCCACAACGGAACACTGAAGCTTTCTTT. This gives the protein CASRPQRNTEAFF.

The rearrangement joins TRBV2 to TRBJ2-5, with no clear D. V lost 8 bases and J lost 2, with 9 bases in between. The length of the CDR3 is 12 residues. Germline V gene data show CDR1 as SNHLY and CDR2 as FYNNEI. CDR3 sequence: CASCRGQETQYF. The CDR3 bases are TGTGCCAGCTGTAGAGGTCAAGAGACCCAGTACTTC.

CDR3 sequence reads: CASSDPDTINQPQHF. The CDR3 DNA reads TGTGCCAGCAGTGACCCAGACACCATCAATCAGCCCCAGCATTTT. This chain uses TRBV6-6 with TRBJ1-5; no definite D call. The germline gives CDR1 MNHNY, CDR2 SVGAGI (reference sequence). The CDR3 runs to 15 residues. The V gene lost 5 bases and the J gene lost 3 bases, with 14 bases spanning the gap.